Listed below are T cell receptor beta chains from one sample, sequenced in a study of vaccination and CD4 T cells after COVID-19. TCRdb analysed the PCR reads with MiXCR anew, one entry per CDR3 protein. The data show roughly 15,000 distinct CDR3 sequences, 55% seen once. No cognate antigen is known for these TCRs. Sequenced: CD4+ T cells from blood, cultured in vitro. The receptors shown here come from a human donor who had recovered from COVID-19. Each CDR3 is given with its conserved first and last residue. D genes are given only for firm matches. Only some rows state a clone size, as once, few, many or a class for expanded clones.

cdr3_aa,cdr3_nt,d_call,v_call,j_call,clone_size
CASSEQGVDYGYTF,TGTGCCAGCAGTGAACAGGGGGTAGACTATGGCTACACCTTC,TRBD1,TRBV28,TRBJ1-2,few
CASLTTGDSNTEAFF,TGTGCCAGCCTAACTACAGGGGATTCGAACACTGAAGCTTTCTTT,TRBD1,TRBV28,TRBJ1-1,few
CASSTSRLNTEAFF,TGTGCCAGTAGTACATCCCGACTGAACACTGAAGCTTTCTTT,-,TRBV19,TRBJ1-1,-
CASSPGGGFAEAFF,TGTGCCAGCAGCCCCGGTGGGGGGTTCGCTGAAGCTTTCTTT,-,TRBV25-1,TRBJ1-1,-
CASSGSRAEAFF,TGTGCCAGCAGTGGTTCTAGGGCTGAAGCTTTCTTT,-,TRBV6-1,TRBJ1-1,-
CASSGRDRLQRPQHF,TGTGCCAGTAGTGGCCGGGACAGATTACAGCGGCCCCAGCATTTT,TRBD1,TRBV19,TRBJ1-5,medium-sized
CSARVGSGGNTGELFF,TGCAGTGCTAGAGTGGGGTCGGGAGGGAACACCGGGGAGCTGTTTTTT,TRBD2,TRBV20-1,TRBJ2-2,few
CSARVRFGQTSTDTQYF,TGCAGTGCTAGGGTTCGGTTTGGACAAACTAGCACAGATACGCAGTATTTT,-,TRBV20-1,TRBJ2-3,-
CASTGRRNNEQFF,TGTGCCAGTACGGGGCGGAGAAACAATGAGCAGTTCTTC,-,TRBV19,TRBJ2-1,-
CASRKPRWDTGELFF,TGTGCCAGCAGGAAACCTCGGTGGGACACCGGGGAGCTGTTTTTT,-,TRBV6-2/TRBV6-3,TRBJ2-2,-
CSAGGGSPISPLAIDTQYF,TGCAGTGCCGGAGGGGGCAGCCCCATTTCCCCTCTTGCCATAGATACGCAGTATTTT,-,TRBV20-1,TRBJ2-3,-
CASSRSTGSENIQYF,TGTGCCAGCTCACGGAGTACCGGCTCGGAAAACATTCAGTACTTC,-,TRBV18,TRBJ2-4,-
CASSYLGVHYGYTF,TGTGCCAGCAGTTACTTAGGGGTGCACTATGGCTACACCTTC,-,TRBV6-5,TRBJ1-2,-
CASTRLATYNEQFF,TGTGCCAGCACCCGACTAGCGACCTACAATGAGCAGTTCTTC,TRBD2,TRBV2,TRBJ2-1,few
CASSRQGTASSYNEQFF,TGCGCCAGCAGCCGACAGGGGACGGCCAGCTCCTACAATGAGCAGTTCTTC,TRBD1,TRBV5-1,TRBJ2-1,-
CASLKDPQGTDTQYF,TGTGCCAGCCTGAAGGACCCACAAGGCACAGATACGCAGTATTTT,-,TRBV7-9,TRBJ2-3,-
CASSRDRGPHEQFF,TGTGCCAGCAGCCGGGACAGGGGGCCACATGAGCAGTTCTTC,TRBD1,TRBV2,TRBJ2-1,-
CATSDPDTMGSTQHF,TGTGCCACCAGTGACCCGGACACCATGGGATCGACCCAGCATTTT,-,TRBV24-1,TRBJ1-5,few
CASSQEAGLTYEQYF,TGTGCCAGCAGCCAAGAGGCCGGGCTCACCTACGAGCAGTACTTC,-,TRBV4-2,TRBJ2-7,few
CASTRLGFKEVYGYTF,TGTGCCAGCACCCGCCTCGGCTTCAAAGAGGTCTATGGCTACACCTTC,-,TRBV6-1,TRBJ1-2,-
CASSGSSNQPQHF,TGTGCCAGCAGTGGGTCTAGCAATCAGCCCCAGCATTTT,-,TRBV2,TRBJ1-5,-
CASNTKGVAETQYF,TGTGCCAGCAACACCAAGGGGGTAGCAGAGACCCAGTACTTC,-,TRBV6-1,TRBJ2-5,-
CASSGSGQGYSNQPQHF,TGTGCCAGCAGTGGGTCAGGTCAGGGCTATAGCAATCAGCCCCAGCATTTT,-,TRBV2,TRBJ1-5,-
CASSTQGAYNEQFF,TGCGCCAGCAGCACACAGGGGGCCTACAATGAGCAGTTCTTC,TRBD1,TRBV5-1,TRBJ2-1,-
CASSSPIAGFETQYF,TGTGCCAGCAGTTCGCCAATAGCGGGATTCGAGACCCAGTACTTC,TRBD2,TRBV6-5,TRBJ2-5,-
CASSPGLLLSQHF,TGTGCCAGCAGTCCCGGTTTGTTATTGTCCCAGCATTTT,-,TRBV12-3/TRBV12-4,TRBJ1-5,few